The 6 T cell receptor beta chains listed next were all sequenced from one sample in a study of spatial heterogeneity in lung cancer. As to time point: sample taken at primary tumor resection. TCRdb re-analysed the 5' RACE reads in MiXCR, keeping a single row per CDR3 protein. The sample lists about 40,000 distinct CDR3 sequences; roughly 5.4% were seen once. Specimen: PBMCs, collected at surgery. These receptors originate from a female donor with early-stage non-small cell lung cancer.

This clonotype came up a few times. This chain links TRBV3-1 with TRBJ2-5; the D gene could be TRBD1 or TRBD2 (5 bases each). The V end was cut by 1 base, the J end by 1 base, with 10 bases between. The CDR3 length is 15 residues. Germline V lookup: CDR1 LGHDT, CDR2 YNNKEL (reference sequence). CDR3 sequence: CASSQVEGFQETQYF. CDR3 nucleotides: TGTGCCAGCAGCCAAGTAGAGGGGTTCCAAGAGACCCAGTACTTC.

This clonotype was seen repeatedly, ten times or more. The chain carries TRBV29-1 and TRBJ2-5, with D uncertain. V lost 6 bases and J lost 1, with 18 bases in between. Germline V gene lookup returns CDR1 SQVTM and CDR2 ANQGSEA. This CDR3 has 15 amino acids. The CDR3 reads CSVAPRLRSQETQYF. The CDR3 DNA follows: TGCAGCGTGGCCCCCCGGCTGCGATCCCAAGAGACCCAGTACTTC.

This clonotype was recorded many times. The chain couples TRBV12-3 or TRBV12-4 to TRBJ2-1; the match to TRBD2 covers 7 bases. The V gene end was trimmed by 2 bases and the J gene end by 5 bases; junction bases not matched to a gene: 3. This CDR3 spans 14 amino acids. For the CDR3, the DNA is TGTGCCAGCAGTTTAAGCGGGATTAACAATGAGCAGTTCTTC. Its translation is CASSLSGINNEQFF.

This clonotype was counted many times. This chain connects TRBV2 to TRBJ1-5; D remains unclear. CDR1 and CDR2 from the germline V gene are SNHLY and FYNNEI. The CDR3 contains 13 residues. V shed 8 bases and J shed 6 bases, with 14 bases lying between them. The CDR3: CASSKQEGQPQHF. DNA for the CDR3: TGTGCCAGCTCTAAACAAGAGGGTCAGCCCCAGCATTTT.

This clonotype was seen at least ten times. A junction end diverges from the germline sequence, so it may reflect a read error. The chain is built from TRBV4-2 and TRBJ2-1; D not certain. The germline V gene has CDR1 LGHNA and CDR2 YNFKEQ. The CDR3 contains 14 residues. This CDR3 reads CASSQGEAAHGRVF. CDR3 coding DNA: TGTGCCAGCAGCCAAGGTGAGGCCGCCCACGGTCGGGTCTTC.

This clonotype appeared many times. The chain recombines TRBV9 with TRBJ1-1; D call uncertain. Between the trimmed V and J ends, which lost 3 bases and 0 bases, there was a span of 9 bases. The CDR3 has 14 amino acids. CDR1 and CDR2 from the germline V gene are SGDLS and YYNGEE. In DNA, the CDR3 is TGTGCCAGCAGCGCCCGCCAGATGAACACTGAAGCTTTCTTT. This sequence encodes CASSARQMNTEAFF.